This TCR beta chain is from a study of T cells in Graves' hyperthyroidism and ophthalmopathy. This CDR3 is built from 18 residues. Germline values: CDR1 SGHRS, CDR2 YFSETQ. V was pared by 0 bases and J by 1 base, with 7 bases of the junction left unmatched. Blood from later-ophthalmopathy patients was taken at first hyperthyroidism diagnosis. Amplification of TCR beta CDR3 regions was performed using RNA transcripts as template. A set of HTBI primers served as the primers for a first-round RT-PCR of the TCR CDR3. MiXCR was run by TCRdb on the multiplex PCR reads, yielding one entry per CDR3 protein. This table holds 650,000 to 850,000 distinct CDR3 sequences, about 17% found once.

The TCR comes from a woman aged 45-60 years with Graves' hyperthyroidism that later progressed to Graves' ophthalmopathy. The J gene is TRBJ2-3, the V gene TRBV5-1; 11 positions match TRBD2. The material sequenced was blood. The CDR3 protein is CASSLGHLAGGRTDTQYF. CDR3 DNA sequence: TGCGCCAGCAGCTTGGGCCACCTAGCGGGGGGCCGCACAGATACGCAGTATTTT.